The sequence of this T cell receptor beta chain was determined in a study of blood T cell repertoires in COVID-19. Study information: Sites in the United States, Italy and Spain provided acute and convalescent COVID-19 samples.

Original processing notes: For nucleated cells, counts were estimated from reference gene primer amplification. Clones were sequenced by immunoSEQ multiplex PCR, and TCRdb holds only the in-frame ones, with some missing. The DNA was the basis for D and trimming; V, J and clone size are from that table. In the table there are roughly 73,000 clones, 87% of which are singletons. Per germline, CDR1 SNHLY and CDR2 FYNNEI. The V segment lost 7 bases and the J segment 2 bases; nucleotides outside the gene matches: 8. The CDR3 is made up of 16 amino acids. The receptor comes from a woman older than 75 with active or convalescent COVID-19. Sequences were obtained from peripheral blood. The chain links TRBV2 to TRBJ2-6; 7 bases fit TRBD1. CDR3 region: CASIRDSPPGANVLTF. The CDR3 coding sequence is TGTGCCAGCATTCGGGACAGCCCCCCTGGGGCCAACGTCCTGACTTTC.